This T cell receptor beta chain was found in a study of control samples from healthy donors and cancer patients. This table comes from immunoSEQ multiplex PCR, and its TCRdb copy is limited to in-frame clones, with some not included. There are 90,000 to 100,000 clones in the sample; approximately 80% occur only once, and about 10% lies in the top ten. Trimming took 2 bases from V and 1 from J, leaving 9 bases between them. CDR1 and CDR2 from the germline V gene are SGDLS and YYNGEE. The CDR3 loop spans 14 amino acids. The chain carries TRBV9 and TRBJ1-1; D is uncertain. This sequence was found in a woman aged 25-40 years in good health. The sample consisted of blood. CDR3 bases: TGTGCCAGCAGCGTTGACGCGAAGAACACTGAAGCTTTCTTT. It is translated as CASSVDAKNTEAFF.